The 29 T cell receptor beta chains presented below share a single source sample, sequenced in a study of OX40 agonist ivuxolimab in advanced cancers. Profiled with immunoSEQ multiplex PCR; TCRdb holds only in-frame clones, not every one. The sample has under 20,000 clones; 70% to 90% are singletons. The specimen was CD4+ or CD8+ T cells sorted from blood, collected in a trial of the OX40 agonist ivuxolimab. All receptors come from an adult with an advanced solid tumor such as melanoma, head and neck, liver or kidney cancer.

The rearrangement links TRBV13 to TRBJ2-7; weak D call: TRBD1 (6 bases). V was shortened by 0 bases and J by 2 bases, with 8 bases between the two germline ends. Per germline, CDR1 PRHDT and CDR2 FYEKMQ (reference sequence). The length of the CDR3 is 14 residues. CDR3: CASSLGQGPYEQYF. CDR3 DNA sequence: TGTGCCAGCAGCTTAGGTCAGGGGCCCTACGAGCAGTACTTC. The entire variable domain, with the rest obtained from reference TRBV13 and TRBJ2-7, is as follows: AAGVIQSPRHLIKEKRETATLKCYPIPRHDTVYWYQQGPGQDPQFLISFYEKMQSDKGSIPDRFSAQQFSDYHSELNMSSLELGDSALYFCASSLGQGPYEQYFGPGTRLTVT.

This chain joins TRBV4-3 and TRBJ2-3; 7 bases map to TRBD1. The V gene end was trimmed by 4 bases and the J gene end by 5 bases; junction bases not matched to a gene: 12. Per the germline V gene, CDR1 is LGHNA and CDR2 is YSLEER. The CDR3 runs 16 residues. CDR3 in amino acids: CASSRQGEGAEDTQYF. The CDR3 DNA reads TGCGCCAGCAGCCGACAGGGCGAGGGGGCGGAAGATACGCAGTATTTT.

V and J are TRBV5-5 and TRBJ1-1; 9 bases fit TRBD1. Germline V lookup: CDR1 SGHKS, CDR2 YYEKEE (reference sequence). Trimming at V came to 4 bases and at J to 8 bases, leaving 15 bases not matched to a gene. This CDR3 is built from 16 residues. Here the CDR3 reads CASSPTRDRVVMEAFF. The DNA for the CDR3 is TGTGCCAGCAGCCCCACCCGGGACAGGGTAGTTATGGAAGCTTTCTTT. The full variable domain, completed using reference TRBV5-5 and TRBJ1-1, is DAGVTQSPTHLIKTRGQQVTLRCSPISGHKSVSWYQQVLGQGPQFIFQYYEKEERGRGNFPDRFSARQFPNYSSELNVNALLLGDSALYLCASSPTRDRVVMEAFFGQGTRLTVV.

V and J are TRBV5-1 and TRBJ1-6; TRBD1 is a possible D gene (5 bases). The CDR3 is 13 residues long. Trimming removed 7 bases at V and 7 bases at J, with 12 bases between. Germline V gene data show CDR1 as SGHRS and CDR2 as YFSETQ. The chain's CDR3 is CASRGPGNSPLHF. The CDR3 bases are TGCGCCAGCCGGGGACCGGGAAATTCACCCCTCCACTTT.

V usage is TRBV5-4 and J usage is TRBJ2-7, with D possibly matching TRBD1 (5 bases). Germline CDR1 is SGHNT and CDR2 is YYREEE (reference sequence). The CDR3 contains 14 residues. Trimming stripped 3 bases from V and 6 bases from J, with 16 bases between. CDR3: CASSSPTDGGEQYF. The CDR3 nucleotides are TGTGCCAGCAGCTCCCCGACAGATGGCGGCGAGCAGTACTTC.

The gene calls are TRBV5-1 and TRBJ1-3; TRBD1 aligns across 7 bases. This CDR3 region has 16 residues. Germline values: CDR1 SGHRS, CDR2 YFSETQ. Trimming at V came to 4 bases and at J to 2 bases, leaving 9 bases not matched to a gene. CDR3 in amino acids: CASSPVTGETGNTIYF. CDR3 coding DNA: TGCGCCAGCAGCCCTGTTACAGGGGAGACTGGAAACACCATATATTTT.

The rearrangement joins TRBV7-8 to TRBJ2-3, with D uncertain. This CDR3 contains 16 residues. Per the germline V gene, CDR1 is SGHVS and CDR2 is FQNEAQ. Deletions cut 5 bases from V and 0 bases from J, with 15 bases between. The CDR3 DNA is TGTGCCAGCAGCCCGAAACGAGGACCGAGCACAGATACGCAGTATTTT. This sequence encodes CASSPKRGPSTDTQYF.

To note about this clone: The junction differs from germline at one of its ends, possibly a read error. The gene calls are TRBV7-3 and TRBJ2-5, with no clear D. The germline V gene encodes CDR1 SGHTA and CDR2 FQGTGA. The CDR3 sequence is 11 residues long. CDR3: CASSSPAGLDF. CDR3 coding DNA: TGTGCCAGCAGCTCCCCCGCCGGGTTGGACTTC.

This rearrangement joins TRBV5-1 to TRBJ2-6, with no clear D. Germline V gene lookup returns CDR1 SGHRS and CDR2 YFSETQ. This CDR3 comprises 14 residues. V shed 8 bases and J shed 4 bases, with 13 bases lying between them. Here the CDR3 reads CASSQPAGANVLTF. The CDR3 DNA follows: TGCGCCAGTTCGCAGCCTGCCGGGGCCAACGTCCTGACTTTC. The complete variable domain, with remaining parts taken from reference TRBV5-1 and TRBJ2-6, reads KAGVTQTPRYLIKTRGQQVTLSCSPISGHRSVSWYQQTPGQGLQFLFEYFSETQRNKGNFPGRFSGRQFSNSRSEMNVSTLELGDSALYLCASSQPAGANVLTFGAGSRLTVL.

The CDR3 protein is CASSVALGSYEQYF. In DNA form, the CDR3 reads TGTGCCAGCAGCGTAGCTTTGGGATCCTACGAGCAGTACTTC. This chain links TRBV9 with TRBJ2-7; D ambiguous. This CDR3 spans 14 amino acids. Looked up from germline, CDR1 is SGDLS and CDR2 is YYNGEE. Trimming removed 0 bases at V and 1 base at J, with 8 bases between.

There are a few counts of this clone. The chain carries TRBV6-1 and TRBJ2-7; 11 nucleotides line up with TRBD2. J lost 1 base, V lost 8 bases, and 7 bases had no gene match. CDR1 and CDR2 from the germline V gene are MNHNS and SASEGT. The CDR3 extends over 15 amino acids. In nucleotides, the CDR3 is TGTGCCAGCTCCACCGGGACTAGCGGTTCCTACGAGCAGTACTTC. This codes for CASSTGTSGSYEQYF.

The chain is built from TRBV27 and TRBJ1-2; TRBD1 might be the D (5 bases). Germline loops: CDR1 MNHEY, CDR2 SMNVEV (reference sequence). With 0 bases removed from V and 4 bases from J, the gap between germline ends came to 12 bases. The CDR3 covers 15 residues. DNA of the CDR3: TGTGCCAGCAGTTTATCTACGGGGCTGGGCTATGGCTACACCTTC. It is translated as CASSLSTGLGYGYTF.

This chain connects TRBV5-1 to TRBJ2-6, with D unresolved. CDR1 is SGHRS, CDR2 YFSETQ, per germline. Trimming removed 3 bases at V and 0 bases at J, with 7 bases between. The CDR3 is made up of 15 amino acids. CDR3 residues: CASSYDISGANVLTF. Here the CDR3 DNA reads TGCGCCAGCAGCTACGACATCTCTGGGGCCAACGTCCTGACTTTC.

J is TRBJ2-7 and V is TRBV15; 8 positions agree with TRBD1. Germline V lookup: CDR1 LNHNV, CDR2 YYDKDF (reference sequence). J was trimmed by 4 bases and V by 1 base; bases with no gene match: 3. This CDR3 contains 14 residues. CDR3 residues: CATSRGQGAYEQYF. In DNA, the CDR3 is TGTGCCACCAGCAGAGGGCAGGGGGCTTACGAGCAGTACTTC.

The rearrangement links TRBV2 to TRBJ2-1; either TRBD1 or TRBD2 may fit D (6 bases each). The CDR3 is 14 amino acids. V was pared by 3 bases and J by 4 bases, with 10 bases between. Germline V CDR1 and CDR2: SNHLY, FYNNEI. For the CDR3, the DNA is TGTGCCAGCAGTGAGCAGGGGAGGTACAATGAGCAGTTCTTC. Translating gives CASSEQGRYNEQFF.

This clone was seen once. The J gene is TRBJ2-7, the V gene TRBV19; weak D call: TRBD1 (5 bases). CDR1 LNHDA and CDR2 SQIVND come from the germline V gene (reference sequence). The V and J ends lost 6 bases and 5 bases respectively, with 14 bases between them. CDR3 length: 13 residues. In nucleotides, the CDR3 is TGTGCCAGTAGCACCCCCCAGGGCAACGAGCAGTACTTC. Translated, it gives CASSTPQGNEQYF.

The CDR3 loop is CASSVGGQAYEQYF. CDR3 in DNA: TGTGCCAGCAGCGTAGGGGGACAGGCGTACGAGCAGTACTTC. This chain joins TRBV9 and TRBJ2-7, with TRBD1 matching 8 bases. CDR1 SGDLS and CDR2 YYNGEE come from the germline V gene. This CDR3 region has 14 residues. J was trimmed by 4 bases and V by 0 bases; bases with no gene match: 3.

The CDR3, as DNA: TGTGCCAGCAGCTTAGCTGCTCAGGGCCGAGGGAATGAAAAACTGTTTTTT. Translation gives CASSLAAQGRGNEKLFF. The V call is TRBV7-2, the J call TRBJ1-4, with a possible D match to TRBD1 (5 bases). The CDR3 has 17 amino acids. With 0 bases removed from V and 5 bases from J, the gap between germline ends came to 16 bases. CDR1 is SGHTA and CDR2 is FQGNSA in the germline V gene.

This clone was seen a single time. The gene calls are TRBV7-8 and TRBJ1-2; a possible D gene is TRBD1 (6 bases). The CDR3 sequence is 15 residues long. Trimming took 5 bases from V and 4 from J, leaving 17 bases between them. Germline-derived CDR1 and CDR2 are SGHVS and FQNEAQ. The CDR3 DNA reads TGTGCCAGCAGCCCGGGGGCGCCGGACCTCTATGGCTACACCTTC. Residues: CASSPGAPDLYGYTF.

Comment on this clone: Because the CDR3's place on the DNA is in doubt, the DNA is left out and the CDR3 is given as listed by TCRdb. The gene calls are TRBV14 and TRBJ2-1; the table's D call TRBD2 went unverified against the DNA. Germline CDR1 reads SGHDN; CDR2 reads FVKESK. The CDR3 sequence runs 18 residues, both termini included. CDR3 residues: CASSQSGWGQGTSGRLFF.

The rearrangement uses TRBV5-1 and TRBJ1-1; TRBD1 aligns across 7 bases. The germline gives CDR1 SGHRS, CDR2 YFSETQ. V lost 7 bases to trimming and J lost 5 bases; unmatched junction nucleotides: 8. The CDR3 extends over 13 amino acids. Here the CDR3 DNA reads TGCGCCAGCGGACAGGACCCGAAGACTGAAGCTTTCTTT. Amino acid sequence: CASGQDPKTEAFF.

V is TRBV2 and J is TRBJ2-5; unclear D gene. This CDR3 has 14 amino acids. Germline loops: CDR1 SNHLY, CDR2 FYNNEI. V lost 1 base to trimming and J lost 4 bases, with 10 bases between them. In nucleotides, the CDR3 is TGTGCCAGCAGTGAAGTGTCCCAAGGAGAGACCCAGTACTTC. Amino acids: CASSEVSQGETQYF. The full variable domain, with the rest looked up from reference TRBV2 and TRBJ2-5, is EPEVTQTPSHQVTQMGQEVILRCVPISNHLYFYWYRQILGQKVEFLVSFYNNEISEKSEIFDDQFSVERPDGSNFTLKIRSTKLEDSAMYFCASSEVSQGETQYFGPGTRLLVL.

This clone was counted once. The CDR3 nucleotides read TGTGCCAGCAGTTTGGGCAGGGGGGCGCCTAATGAAAAACTGTTTTTT. It yields the protein CASSLGRGAPNEKLFF. This chain joins TRBV27 and TRBJ1-4, with 7 bases fitting TRBD1. Losses at the gene ends were 3 bases for V and 3 bases for J; bases not matched to a gene: 7. Germline CDR1 is MNHEY and CDR2 is SMNVEV (reference sequence). The CDR3 runs to 16 residues.

The chain couples TRBV7-9 to TRBJ2-3; D is undetermined. The CDR3 spans 15 residues. V gave up 4 bases and J gave up 0 bases, with 11 bases separating them. The V gene's germline CDR1 is SEHNR and CDR2 FQNEAQ (reference sequence). For the CDR3, the DNA is TGTGCCAGCAGCTCAGACCTGAGAAGCACAGATACGCAGTATTTT. This translates into CASSSDLRSTDTQYF. Combining the CDR3 with reference TRBV7-9 and TRBJ2-3 gives the whole variable domain DTGVSQNPRHKITKRGQNVTFRCDPISEHNRLYWYRQTLGQGPEFLTYFQNEAQLEKSRLLSDRFSAERPKGSFSTLEIQRTEQGDSAMYLCASSSDLRSTDTQYFGPGTRLTVL.

The chain uses TRBV11-3 and TRBJ2-1; perhaps TRBD1 as D (5 bases). The length of the CDR3 is 15 residues. Germline V CDR1 and CDR2: SGHNT, YENEEA. The V and J ends lost 1 base and 0 bases respectively, with 7 bases between them. The CDR3: CASSLGQGSYNEQFF. CDR3 sequence (DNA): TGTGCCAGCAGCTTAGGTCAGGGCTCCTACAATGAGCAGTTCTTC.

The chain has TRBV19 and TRBJ2-5; 7 bases line up with TRBD2. The germline V gene has CDR1 LNHDA and CDR2 SQIVND (reference sequence). This CDR3 spans 15 amino acids. V shed 4 bases, J shed 1 base, and the junction held 6 bases outside the gene matches. CDR3 loop: CASSSGLVSQETQYF. CDR3 nucleotides: TGTGCCAGTAGTAGCGGACTAGTTTCCCAAGAGACCCAGTACTTC.

V usage is TRBV7-2 and J usage is TRBJ1-1, with TRBD1 as a possible D gene (5 bases). This CDR3 has 14 amino acids. V was trimmed by 8 bases and J by 1 base, leaving 14 bases between them. Germline CDR1 SGHTA, CDR2 FQGNSA. The CDR3 coding sequence is TGTGCCAGCGCTGGGACGCTACAGAACACTGAAGCTTTCTTT. This codes for CASAGTLQNTEAFF.

Only one count was recorded for this clone. The chain links TRBV27 to TRBJ2-1; D is possibly TRBD2 (5 bases). The CDR3 is 16 amino acids. Between the trimmed V and J ends, which lost 3 bases and 7 bases, there was a span of 19 bases. CDR1 and CDR2 (germline): MNHEY, SMNVEV (reference sequence). The CDR3 here is CASSFIGAESRNEQFF. The CDR3 nucleotides read TGTGCCAGCAGTTTTATCGGAGCGGAGAGCCGGAATGAGCAGTTCTTC.

The chain couples TRBV6-5 to TRBJ2-5; D is unresolved. Germline CDR1 is MNHEY and CDR2 is SVGAGI. Trimming removed 5 bases from V and 6 bases from J, with 7 bases in between. The CDR3 spans 11 residues. The CDR3 is CASSDLKTQYF. The CDR3 nucleotides are TGTGCCAGCAGTGACCTGAAGACCCAGTACTTC.